The source of this T cell receptor beta chain is a study of regulatory T cells in long-lasting Graves disease. Overall study: Graves' disease counted as persistent after over 5 years of antithyroid drugs with positive TSH receptor antibodies.

Time point of the sample: persistent/refractory GD, antithyroid drugs over 5 years with positive TRAb. TCR sequences were obtained from RNA taken from PBMCs. This clonotype has more than one count but fewer than ten. This CDR3 region has 13 residues. CDR1 and CDR2 from the germline V gene are KGHDR and SFDVKD. V lost 9 bases to trimming and J lost 5 bases, with 12 bases between them. Sequencing libraries for TCR beta were prepared with iRepertoire HTBI primers and Arm-PCR of CDR3 regions. TCRdb itself ran the multiplex PCR reads through MiXCR, one entry per CDR3 protein. The sample consists of roughly 470,000 distinct CDR3 sequences, roughly 20% of them appearing once.

The material sequenced was peripheral blood mononuclear cells (PBMCs), taken when the disease was refractory, from a patient treated with antithyroid drugs. The receptor was derived from a female donor with Graves disease. This chain connects TRBV24-1 to TRBJ2-2; perhaps TRBD2 as D (5 bases). Here the CDR3 DNA reads TGTGCCACCTACTCGGACTGGACCGGGGAGCTGTTTTTT. Its translation is CATYSDWTGELFF.